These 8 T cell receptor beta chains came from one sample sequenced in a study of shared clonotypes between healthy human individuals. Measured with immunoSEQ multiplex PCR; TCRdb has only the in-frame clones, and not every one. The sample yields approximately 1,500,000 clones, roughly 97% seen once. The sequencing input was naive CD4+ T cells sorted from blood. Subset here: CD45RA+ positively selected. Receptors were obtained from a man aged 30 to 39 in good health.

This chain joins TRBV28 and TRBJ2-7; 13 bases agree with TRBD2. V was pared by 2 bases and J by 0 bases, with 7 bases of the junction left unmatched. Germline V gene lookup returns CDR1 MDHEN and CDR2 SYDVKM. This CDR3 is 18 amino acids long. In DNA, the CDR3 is TGTGCCAGCAGTTTACAGGGACTAGCGGGACCTAACTCCTACGAGCAGTACTTC. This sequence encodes CASSLQGLAGPNSYEQYF.

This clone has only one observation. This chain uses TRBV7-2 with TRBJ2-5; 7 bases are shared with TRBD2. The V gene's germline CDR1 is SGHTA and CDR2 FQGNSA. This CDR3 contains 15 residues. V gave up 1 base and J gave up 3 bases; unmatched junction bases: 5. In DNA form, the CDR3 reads TGTGCCAGCAGCTTAGTTTGGACTAGAGAAGAGACCCAGTACTTC. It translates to CASSLVWTREETQYF.

The CDR3 coding sequence is TGTGCCAGCTCACCCACGTACAGCCCCGCTAATGAAAAACTGTTTTTT. It encodes CASSPTYSPANEKLFF. The chain combines TRBV18 with TRBJ1-4; no clear D gene. Germline CDR1 KGHSH, CDR2 LQKENI. V was trimmed by 3 bases and J by 3 bases, leaving 14 bases between them. The CDR3 extends over 16 amino acids.

Here the CDR3 DNA reads TGTGCCAGCAGCGTAGGGGAGGGTTACGAGCAGTACTTC. This sequence encodes CASSVGEGYEQYF. The J gene is TRBJ2-7, the V gene TRBV9; 7 bases agree with TRBD2. Germline V gene sequence: CDR1 SGDLS, CDR2 YYNGEE. The junction had 1 base not matched to a gene; V was cut back by 0 bases and J by 4 bases. The CDR3 totals 13 residues.

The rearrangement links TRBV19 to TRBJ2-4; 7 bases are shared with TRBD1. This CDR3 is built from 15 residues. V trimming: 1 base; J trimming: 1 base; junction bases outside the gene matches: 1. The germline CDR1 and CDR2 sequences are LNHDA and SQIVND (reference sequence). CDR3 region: CASSIADRAKNIQYF. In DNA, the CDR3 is TGTGCCAGTAGTATAGCGGACAGGGCCAAAAACATTCAGTACTTC.

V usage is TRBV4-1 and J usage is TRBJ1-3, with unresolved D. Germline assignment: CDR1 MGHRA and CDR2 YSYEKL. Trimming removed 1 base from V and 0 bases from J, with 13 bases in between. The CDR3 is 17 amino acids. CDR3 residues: CASSQVPPTNSGNTIYF. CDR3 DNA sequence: TGCGCCAGCAGCCAAGTTCCGCCCACCAACTCTGGAAACACCATATATTTT.

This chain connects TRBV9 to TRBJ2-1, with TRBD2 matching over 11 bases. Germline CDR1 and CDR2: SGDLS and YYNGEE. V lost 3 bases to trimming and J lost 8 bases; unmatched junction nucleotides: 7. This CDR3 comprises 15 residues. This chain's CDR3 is CASSEIAGGWDEQFF. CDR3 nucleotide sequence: TGTGCCAGCAGCGAAATAGCGGGAGGGTGGGATGAGCAGTTCTTC.

The CDR3 here is CASNWPLGTDTQYF. The CDR3 nucleotides are TGTGCCAGCAACTGGCCCTTGGGCACAGATACGCAGTATTTT. This chain uses TRBV5-4 with TRBJ2-3; D not resolved. Trimming removed 6 bases at V and 1 base at J, with 12 bases between. The CDR3 has 14 amino acids. In germline, CDR1 is SGHNT, CDR2 YYREEE (reference sequence).